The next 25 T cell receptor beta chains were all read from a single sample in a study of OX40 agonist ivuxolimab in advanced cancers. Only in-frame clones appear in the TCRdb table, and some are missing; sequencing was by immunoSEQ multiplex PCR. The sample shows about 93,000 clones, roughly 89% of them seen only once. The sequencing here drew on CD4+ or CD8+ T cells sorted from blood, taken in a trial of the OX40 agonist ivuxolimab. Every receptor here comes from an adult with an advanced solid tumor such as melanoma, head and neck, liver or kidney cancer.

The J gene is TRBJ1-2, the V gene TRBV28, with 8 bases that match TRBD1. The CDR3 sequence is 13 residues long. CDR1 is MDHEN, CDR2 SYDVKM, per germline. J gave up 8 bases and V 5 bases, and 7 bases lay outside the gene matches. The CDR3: CASSPGQEKGYTF. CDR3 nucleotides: TGTGCCAGCAGTCCGGGACAGGAGAAGGGCTACACCTTC.

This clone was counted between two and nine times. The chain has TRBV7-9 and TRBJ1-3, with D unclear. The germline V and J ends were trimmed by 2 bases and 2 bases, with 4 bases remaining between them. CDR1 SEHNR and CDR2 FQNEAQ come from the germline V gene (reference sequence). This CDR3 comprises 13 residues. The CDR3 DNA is TGTGCCAGCAGCTTAAGTACTGGAAACACCATATATTTT. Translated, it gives CASSLSTGNTIYF.

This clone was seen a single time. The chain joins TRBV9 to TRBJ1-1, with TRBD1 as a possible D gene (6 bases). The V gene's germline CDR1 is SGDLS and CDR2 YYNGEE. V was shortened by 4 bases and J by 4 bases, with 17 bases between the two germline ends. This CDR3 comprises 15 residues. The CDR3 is CASSPLTGAGTEAFF. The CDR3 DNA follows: TGTGCCAGCAGCCCTCTGACGGGGGCAGGCACTGAAGCTTTCTTT.

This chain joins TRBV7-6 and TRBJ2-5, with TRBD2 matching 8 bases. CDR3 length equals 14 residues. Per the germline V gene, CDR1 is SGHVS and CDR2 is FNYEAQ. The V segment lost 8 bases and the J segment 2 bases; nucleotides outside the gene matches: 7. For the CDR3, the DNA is TGTGCCAGCCAAAAGCGGGGGAGGCAAGAGACCCAGTACTTC. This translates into CASQKRGRQETQYF.

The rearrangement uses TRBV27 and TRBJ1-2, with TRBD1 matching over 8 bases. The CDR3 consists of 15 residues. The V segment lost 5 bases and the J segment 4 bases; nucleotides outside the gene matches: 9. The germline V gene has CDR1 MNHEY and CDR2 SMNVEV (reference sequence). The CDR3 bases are TGTGCCAGCAGTAAAACAGGGGGTGGAGGCTATGGCTACACCTTC. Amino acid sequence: CASSKTGGGGYGYTF.

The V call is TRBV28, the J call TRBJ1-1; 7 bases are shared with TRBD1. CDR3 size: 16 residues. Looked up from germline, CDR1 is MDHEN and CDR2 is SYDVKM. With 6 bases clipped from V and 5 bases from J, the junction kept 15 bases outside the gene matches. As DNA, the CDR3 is TGTGCCAGCAGCCGACAGGGAGTTTTCGAGGGGACTGAAGCTTTCTTT. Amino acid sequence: CASSRQGVFEGTEAFF.

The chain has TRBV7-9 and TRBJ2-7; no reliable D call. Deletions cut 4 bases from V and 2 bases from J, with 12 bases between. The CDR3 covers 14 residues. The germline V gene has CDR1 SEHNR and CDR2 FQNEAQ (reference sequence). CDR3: CASSSTLGTYEQYF. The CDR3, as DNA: TGTGCCAGCAGCTCCACCCTGGGAACCTACGAGCAGTACTTC.

As DNA, the CDR3 is TGTGCCAGCTCACCACGGACGGTAAACACCGGGGAGCTGTTTTTT. Protein product: CASSPRTVNTGELFF. The V and J genes are TRBV18 and TRBJ2-2; D ambiguous. CDR3 length: 15 amino acids. The V gene's germline CDR1 is KGHSH and CDR2 LQKENI. Deletions cut 1 base from V and 2 bases from J, with 8 bases between.

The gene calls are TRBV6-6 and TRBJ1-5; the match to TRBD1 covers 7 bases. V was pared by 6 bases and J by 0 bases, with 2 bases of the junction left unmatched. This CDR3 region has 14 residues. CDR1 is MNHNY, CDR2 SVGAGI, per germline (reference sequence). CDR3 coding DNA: TGTGCCAGCAGCGACAGGGTTAGCAATCAGCCCCAGCATTTT. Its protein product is CASSDRVSNQPQHF.

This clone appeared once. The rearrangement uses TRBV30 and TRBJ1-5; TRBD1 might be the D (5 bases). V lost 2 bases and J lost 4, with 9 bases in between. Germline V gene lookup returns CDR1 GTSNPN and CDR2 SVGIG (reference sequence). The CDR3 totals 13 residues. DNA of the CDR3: TGTGCCTGGAGTTTAAAGGGGAATCAGCCCCAGCATTTT. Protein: CAWSLKGNQPQHF.

This CDR3 reads CASSVGTGGNEQFF. The CDR3 DNA reads as TGTGCCAGTAGTGTCGGGACAGGGGGCAATGAGCAGTTCTTC. The chain has TRBV19 and TRBJ2-1; TRBD1 matches 11 bases. This CDR3 is built from 14 residues. V lost 5 bases to trimming and J lost 6 bases; unmatched junction nucleotides: 3. Germline CDR1 reads LNHDA; CDR2 reads SQIVND (reference sequence).

In DNA, the CDR3 is TGTGCCAGCAGCCGAACTTTTGGGGGGGTTTCTGAAGCTTTCTTT. This codes for CASSRTFGGVSEAFF. This rearrangement joins TRBV5-4 to TRBJ1-1, with D perhaps matching TRBD1 (5 bases). V was clipped by 4 bases and J by 6 bases, with 19 bases between them. Germline values: CDR1 SGHNT, CDR2 YYREEE (reference sequence). The length of the CDR3 is 15 residues.

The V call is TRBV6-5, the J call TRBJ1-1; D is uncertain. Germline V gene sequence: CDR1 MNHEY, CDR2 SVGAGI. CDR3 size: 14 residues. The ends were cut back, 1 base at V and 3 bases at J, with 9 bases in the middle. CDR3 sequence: CASSYFSGDTEAFF. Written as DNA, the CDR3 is TGTGCCAGCAGTTACTTCTCCGGGGACACTGAAGCTTTCTTT.

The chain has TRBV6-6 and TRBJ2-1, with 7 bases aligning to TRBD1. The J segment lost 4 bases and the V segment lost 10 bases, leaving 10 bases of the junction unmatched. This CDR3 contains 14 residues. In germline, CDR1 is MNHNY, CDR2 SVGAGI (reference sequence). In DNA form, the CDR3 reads TGTGCCATCGGAAGGGGACAGACGTACAATGAGCAGTTCTTC. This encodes CAIGRGQTYNEQFF.

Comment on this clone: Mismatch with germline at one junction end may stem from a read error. The CDR3 spells CASSLGPANYGYTF. CDR3 coding DNA: TGTGCCAGCAGTTTAGGACCCGCTAACTATGGCTACACCTTC. The V gene is TRBV7-6, the J gene TRBJ1-2; no firm D call. The CDR3 sequence is 14 residues long. Looked up from germline, CDR1 is SGHVS and CDR2 is FNYEAQ.

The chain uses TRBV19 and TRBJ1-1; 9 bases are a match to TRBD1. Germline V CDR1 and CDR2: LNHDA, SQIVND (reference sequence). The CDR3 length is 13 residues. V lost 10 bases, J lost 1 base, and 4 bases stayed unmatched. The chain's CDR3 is CATKDRGNTEAFF. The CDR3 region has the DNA TGTGCCACCAAGGACAGGGGGAACACTGAAGCTTTCTTT. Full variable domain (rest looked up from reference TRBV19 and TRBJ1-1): DGGITQSPKYLFRKEGQNVTLSCEQNLNHDAMYWYRQDPGQGLRLIYYSQIVNDFQKGDIAEGYSVSREKKESFPLTVTSAQKNPTAFYLCATKDRGNTEAFFGQGTRLTVV.

CDR3 sequence: CASCTGYTEAFF. The CDR3 bases are TGTGCCAGTTGCACAGGGTACACTGAAGCTTTCTTT. The gene calls are TRBV19 and TRBJ1-1; D perhaps matches TRBD1 (6 bases). Trimming took 8 bases from V and 3 from J, leaving 10 bases between them. This CDR3 has 12 amino acids. Per germline, CDR1 LNHDA and CDR2 SQIVND (reference sequence). Complete variable domain (other parts from reference TRBV19 and TRBJ1-1): DGGITQSPKYLFRKEGQNVTLSCEQNLNHDAMYWYRQDPGQGLRLIYYSQIVNDFQKGDIAEGYSVSREKKESFPLTVTSAQKNPTAFYLCASCTGYTEAFFGQGTRLTVV.

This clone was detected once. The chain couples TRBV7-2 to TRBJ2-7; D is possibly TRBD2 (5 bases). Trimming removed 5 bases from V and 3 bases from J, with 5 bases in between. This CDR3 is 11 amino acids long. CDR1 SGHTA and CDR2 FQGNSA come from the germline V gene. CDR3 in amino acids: CASSRGYEQYF. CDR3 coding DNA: TGTGCCAGCAGCCGGGGCTACGAGCAGTACTTC.

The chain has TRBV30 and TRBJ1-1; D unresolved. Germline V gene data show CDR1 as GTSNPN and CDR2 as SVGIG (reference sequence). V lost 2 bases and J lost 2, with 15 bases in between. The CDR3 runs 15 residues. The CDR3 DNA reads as TGTGCCTGGAGTCCCCACTTGGGTCTTAACACTGAAGCTTTCTTT. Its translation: CAWSPHLGLNTEAFF.

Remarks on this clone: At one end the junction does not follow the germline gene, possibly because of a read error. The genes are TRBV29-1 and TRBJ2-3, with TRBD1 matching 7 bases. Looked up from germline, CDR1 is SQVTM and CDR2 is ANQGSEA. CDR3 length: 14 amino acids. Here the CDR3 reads CSVEEGAGTDTQYF. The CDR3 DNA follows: TGCAGCGTCGAAGAGGGGGCCGGCACAGATACGCAGTATTTT.

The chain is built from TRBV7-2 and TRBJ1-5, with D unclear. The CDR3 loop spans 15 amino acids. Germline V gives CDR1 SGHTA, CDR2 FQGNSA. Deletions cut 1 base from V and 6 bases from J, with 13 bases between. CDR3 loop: CASSLGGIRGQPQHF. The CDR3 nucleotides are TGTGCCAGCAGCTTAGGAGGGATTCGGGGTCAGCCCCAGCATTTT.

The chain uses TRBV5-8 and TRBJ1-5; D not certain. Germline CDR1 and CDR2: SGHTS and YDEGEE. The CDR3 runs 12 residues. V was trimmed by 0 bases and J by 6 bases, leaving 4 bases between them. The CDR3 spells CASSLAPQPQHF. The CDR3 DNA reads TGTGCCAGCAGCTTGGCTCCTCAGCCCCAGCATTTT.

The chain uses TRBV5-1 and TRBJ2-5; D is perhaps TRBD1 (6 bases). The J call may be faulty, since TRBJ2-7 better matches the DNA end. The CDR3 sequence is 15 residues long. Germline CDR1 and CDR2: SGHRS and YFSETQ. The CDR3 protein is CASSLVTGLEYEQYF. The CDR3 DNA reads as TGCGCCAGCAGCTTGGTTACAGGGTTGGAGTACGAGCAGTACTTC.

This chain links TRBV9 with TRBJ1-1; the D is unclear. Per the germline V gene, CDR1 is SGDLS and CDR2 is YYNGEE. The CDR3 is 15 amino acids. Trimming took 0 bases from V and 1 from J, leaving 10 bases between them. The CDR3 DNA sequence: TGTGCCAGCAGCGTAGGGGAAGGGTGGAACACTGAAGCTTTCTTT. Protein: CASSVGEGWNTEAFF.

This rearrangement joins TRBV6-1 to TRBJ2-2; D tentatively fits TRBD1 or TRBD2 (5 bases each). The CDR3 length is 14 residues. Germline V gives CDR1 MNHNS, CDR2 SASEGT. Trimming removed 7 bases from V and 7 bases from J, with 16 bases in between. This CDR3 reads CASKLFSGGGELFF. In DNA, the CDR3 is TGTGCCAGCAAACTTTTCTCTGGGGGCGGGGAGCTGTTTTTT.